This T cell receptor beta chain emerged from a study of blood T cell repertoires in COVID-19. Study-wide context: Nucleic acid was either cDNA or gDNA, and it came from T cells, B-cell-depleted T cells, or PBMCs.

The germline V and J ends were trimmed by 6 bases and 5 bases, with 8 bases remaining between them. Germline loops: CDR1 ENHRY, CDR2 SYGVKD. The CDR3 is 11 residues long. TCRdb keeps only in-frame clones here, not all; method: immunoSEQ multiplex PCR. The table shows around 58,000 clones, with around 89% occurring only once. Participants were aged roughly 18 to 100 years from roughly 25 US areas. Self-reported history from a screening survey and questionnaire set each donor's cohort. The V gene is TRBV10-3, the J gene TRBJ2-7, with TRBD2 as a possible D gene (5 bases). Sequenced material: PBMCs or T cells enriched from blood (not recorded which). This receptor was identified in a woman aged 40 to 49 who had recovered from COVID-19. This chain's CDR3 is CAIRAGDEQYF. The CDR3, as DNA: TGTGCCATCAGGGCCGGGGACGAGCAGTACTTC.